This T cell receptor beta chain stems from a study of blood T cell repertoires in COVID-19. Germline CDR1 is MNHEY and CDR2 is SMNVEV (reference sequence). Trimming cost V 0 bases and J 2 bases; bases outside gene matches: 6. CDR3 length: 19 residues. Libraries were prepared by immunoSEQ multiplex PCR; TCRdb keeps only in-frame clonotypes and omits some of them. Of approximately 400,000 clones listed, roughly nine tenths are singletons. The material sequenced was PBMCs or T cells enriched from blood (not recorded which). The receptor comes from a woman in her forties who had been exposed to COVID-19. The chain recombines TRBV27 with TRBJ2-5; 16 bases are a match to TRBD2. CDR3 region: CASSLSGTSGRAIQETQYF. CDR3 DNA sequence: TGTGCCAGCAGTTTATCGGGGACTAGCGGGAGGGCCATACAAGAGACCCAGTACTTC.